The entry that follows covers one T cell receptor (beta chain) sequence. What it recognizes is unknown. The donors were in the approximately 130-subject validation cohort, distinct from the approximately 670-subject first cohort. Sequencing was performed with immunoSEQ multiplex PCR; in TCRdb, only in-frame clones are kept and a portion is missing. The data show approximately 200,000 clones, roughly 81% seen once. The data were obtained in a study of cytomegalovirus exposure and HLA in healthy donors. The study's findings and limits: The authors confirmed in vitro that three CMV-associated chains were specific for CMV antigens. The study listed approximately 160 cytomegalovirus-associated TCR beta chains.

The V and J ends lost 6 bases and 5 bases respectively, with 14 bases between them. The CDR3 is 13 amino acids. Germline assignment: CDR1 LNHDA and CDR2 SQIVND (reference sequence). The chain employs TRBV19 and TRBJ2-7; D may be TRBD2 (5 bases). The receptor comes from a woman aged 25 to 39 in good health and CMV-seronegative. The sequencing sample was made of PBMCs. DNA for the CDR3: TGTGCCAGTAGCCAAGGGAGTTGGAACGAGCAGTACTTC. As protein: CASSQGSWNEQYF.